This T cell receptor (beta chain) was recovered during a study of CD8+ T cells in alopecia areata. Sequencing used cDNA as its template, made by extracting RNA and reverse transcribing it. TCRdb's copy holds only in-frame clones and misses some; the assay was immunoSEQ multiplex PCR. The top ten clones hold 5.5% to 6% of a sample with approximately 82,000 clones, about 53% of them seen once. Trimming removed 5 bases at V and 8 bases at J, with 16 bases between. Looked up from germline, CDR1 is SQVTM and CDR2 is ANQGSEA. CDR3 length: 13 residues. This clone was seen a few times. From alopecia areata patients, lesional scalp punch biopsies and peripheral blood were collected.

The sequence was collected from a human donor with alopecia areata. The chain joins TRBV29-1 to TRBJ2-1; tentatively, D is TRBD2 (7 bases). The sample was NKG2D-high CD8+ T cells sorted from blood. The CDR3 DNA reads as TGCAGCGTTTCCCTGGGGAGGGGGGATGAGCAGTTCTTC. Translating gives CSVSLGRGDEQFF.